This TCR beta chain was documented in a study of cytomegalovirus exposure and HLA in healthy donors. The CDR3 is 15 amino acids. The J segment lost 4 bases and the V segment lost 2 bases, leaving 2 bases of the junction unmatched. The germline V gene encodes CDR1 LNHNV and CDR2 YYDKDF (reference sequence). Assay used: immunoSEQ multiplex PCR; TCRdb lists only in-frame clones, some missing. The sample lists fewer than 65,000 clones; about 88% were seen once. This clonotype was sampled from a woman aged 18-29 years in good health and CMV-seronegative. The V call is TRBV15, the J call TRBJ2-1; TRBD1 matches 10 bases. Sequenced sample: PBMCs. This CDR3 reads CATSRRDRGYNEQFF. The CDR3 nucleotides are TGTGCCACCAGCAGACGGGACAGGGGTTACAATGAGCAGTTCTTC.